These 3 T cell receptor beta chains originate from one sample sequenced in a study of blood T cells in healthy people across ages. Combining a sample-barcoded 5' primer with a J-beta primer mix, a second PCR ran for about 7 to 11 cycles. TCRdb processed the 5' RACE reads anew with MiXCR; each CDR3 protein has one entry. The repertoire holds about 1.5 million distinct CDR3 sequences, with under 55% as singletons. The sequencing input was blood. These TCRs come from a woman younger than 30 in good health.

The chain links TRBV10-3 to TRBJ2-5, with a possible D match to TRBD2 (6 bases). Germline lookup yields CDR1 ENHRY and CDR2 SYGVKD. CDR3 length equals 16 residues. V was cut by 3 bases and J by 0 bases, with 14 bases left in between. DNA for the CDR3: TGTGCCATCAGTGATGTTAGCGCGGGGTACCAAGAGACCCAGTACTTC. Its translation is CAISDVSAGYQETQYF.

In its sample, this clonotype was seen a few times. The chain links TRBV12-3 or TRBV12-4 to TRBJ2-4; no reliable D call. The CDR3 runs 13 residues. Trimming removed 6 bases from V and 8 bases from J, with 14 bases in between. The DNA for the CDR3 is TGTGCCAGCAGCCCCACCCAAATAGACATTCAGTACTTC. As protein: CASSPTQIDIQYF.

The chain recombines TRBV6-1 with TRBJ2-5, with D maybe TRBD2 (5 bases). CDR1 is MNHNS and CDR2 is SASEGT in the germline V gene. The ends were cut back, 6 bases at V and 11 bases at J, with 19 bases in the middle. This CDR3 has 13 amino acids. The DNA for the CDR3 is TGTGCCAGCAGGGAGCAGAGGGATAATGAGCAGTACTTC. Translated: CASREQRDNEQYF.